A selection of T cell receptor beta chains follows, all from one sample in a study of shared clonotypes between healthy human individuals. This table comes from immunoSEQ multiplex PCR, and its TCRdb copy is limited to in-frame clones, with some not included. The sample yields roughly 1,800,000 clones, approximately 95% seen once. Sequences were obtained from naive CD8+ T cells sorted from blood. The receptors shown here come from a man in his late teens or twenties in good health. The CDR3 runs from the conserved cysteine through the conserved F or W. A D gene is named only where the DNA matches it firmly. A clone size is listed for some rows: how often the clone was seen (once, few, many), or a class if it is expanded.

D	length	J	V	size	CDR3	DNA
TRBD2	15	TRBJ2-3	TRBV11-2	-	CASRLGPSGTYTQYF	TGTGCCAGCAGATTAGGCCCTAGCGGTACTTATACGCAGTATTTT
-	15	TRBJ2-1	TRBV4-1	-	CASSPTPPPYNEQFF	TGCGCCAGCAGCCCAACACCTCCACCCTACAATGAGCAGTTCTTC
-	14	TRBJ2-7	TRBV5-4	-	CASSLDRTLGEQYF	TGTGCCAGCAGCTTGGACAGGACCCTGGGGGAGCAGTACTTC
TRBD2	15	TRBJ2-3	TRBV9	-	CASSATSGTADTQYF	TGTGCCAGCAGCGCGACTAGCGGGACAGCAGATACGCAGTATTTT
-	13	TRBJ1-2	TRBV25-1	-	CASSVSGGYGYTF	TGTGCCAGCAGTGTATCCGGGGGCTATGGCTACACCTTC
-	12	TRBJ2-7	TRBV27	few	CASSNSYHEQYF	TGTGCCAGCAGCAATTCATACCACGAGCAGTACTTC
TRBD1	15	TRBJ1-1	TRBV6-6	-	CASSDGTGTITEAFF	TGTGCCAGCAGTGATGGGACAGGGACGATCACTGAAGCTTTCTTT
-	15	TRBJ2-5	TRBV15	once	CATSSLSNGWETQYF	TGTGCCACCAGCTCCCTGTCAAACGGTTGGGAGACCCAGTACTTC
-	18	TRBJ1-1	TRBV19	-	CASSIEWTDSLGNTEAFF	TGTGCCAGTAGTATAGAATGGACGGACTCCCTGGGGAACACTGAAGCTTTCTTT
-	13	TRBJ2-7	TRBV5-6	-	CASSLGSSYEQYF	TGTGCCAGCAGCCTCGGGAGCTCCTACGAGCAGTACTTC
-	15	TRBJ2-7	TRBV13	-	CASSLRSLLSDEQYF	TGTGCCAGCAGCTTAAGATCTCTGCTTTCCGACGAGCAGTACTTC
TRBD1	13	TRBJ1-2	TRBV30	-	CAHWKGANYGYTF	TGTGCCCACTGGAAGGGGGCGAACTATGGCTACACCTTC
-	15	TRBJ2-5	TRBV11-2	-	CASSPRWTGQETQYF	TGTGCCAGCAGCCCCCGGTGGACGGGACAAGAGACCCAGTACTTC
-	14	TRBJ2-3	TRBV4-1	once	CASSPTPSTDTQYF	TGCGCCAGCAGCCCGACGCCCAGCACAGATACGCAGTATTTT
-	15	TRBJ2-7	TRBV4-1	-	CASSQDKQGSYEQYF	TGCGCCAGCAGCCAAGATAAACAGGGATCCTACGAGCAGTACTTC
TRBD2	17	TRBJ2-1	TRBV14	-	CASSQGVGGAYYNEQFF	TGTGCCAGCAGCCAAGGAGTGGGAGGGGCTTACTACAATGAGCAGTTCTTC
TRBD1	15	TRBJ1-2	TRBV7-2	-	CASSSSRGIVYGYTF	TGTGCCAGCAGCTCGTCCAGGGGGATTGTCTATGGCTACACCTTC
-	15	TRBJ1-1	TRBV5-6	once	CASSFEITPNTEAFF	TGTGCCAGCAGCTTTGAAATCACGCCGAACACTGAAGCTTTCTTT
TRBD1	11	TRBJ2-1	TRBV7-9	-	CASDRGGEQFF	TGTGCCAGTGACAGGGGCGGTGAGCAGTTCTTC
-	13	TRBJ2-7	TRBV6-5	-	CASSYSSSYEQYF	TGTGCCAGCAGTTACTCGTCAAGCTACGAGCAGTACTTC
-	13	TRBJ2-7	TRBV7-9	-	CASSSTISYEQYF	TGTGCCAGCAGCTCGACTATCTCCTACGAGCAGTACTTC
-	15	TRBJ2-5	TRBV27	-	CASSIEGPTIETQYF	TGTGCCAGCAGTATAGAGGGACCAACTATCGAGACCCAGTACTTC
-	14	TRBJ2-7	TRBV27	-	CASSVEGGLYEQYF	TGTGCCAGCAGTGTCGAGGGGGGACTCTACGAGCAGTACTTC
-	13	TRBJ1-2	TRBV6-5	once	CASSYSRVYGYTF	TGTGCCAGCAGTTACTCCCGAGTCTATGGCTACACCTTC
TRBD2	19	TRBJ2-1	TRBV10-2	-	CASSQLAGGQSSSYNEQFF	TGCGCCAGCAGCCAATTAGCGGGGGGGCAATCGAGCTCCTACAATGAGCAGTTCTTC
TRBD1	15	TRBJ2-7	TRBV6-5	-	CASSSDRGASYEQYF	TGTGCCAGCAGTTCAGACAGGGGCGCCTCCTACGAGCAGTACTTC
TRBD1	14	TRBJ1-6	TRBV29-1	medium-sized	CSARTGGSNSPLHF	TGCAGCGCACGGACAGGGGGCTCTAATTCACCCCTCCACTTT
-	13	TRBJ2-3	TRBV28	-	CASSQLAADTQYF	TGTGCCAGCAGTCAACTAGCAGCAGATACGCAGTATTTT
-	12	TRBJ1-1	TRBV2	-	CASTPGGARAFF	TGTGCCAGCACGCCTGGGGGGGCGAGGGCTTTCTTT
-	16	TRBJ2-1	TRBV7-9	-	CASSSNRNYSYNEQFF	TGTGCCAGCAGCAGTAACAGAAACTACTCCTACAATGAGCAGTTCTTC
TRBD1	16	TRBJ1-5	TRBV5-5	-	CASSLMGQGAGQPQHF	TGTGCCAGCAGCTTGATGGGACAGGGGGCCGGTCAGCCCCAGCATTTT
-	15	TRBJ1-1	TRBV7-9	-	CASSLTGFVNTEAFF	TGTGCCAGCAGCTTAACAGGGTTTGTGAACACTGAAGCTTTCTTT
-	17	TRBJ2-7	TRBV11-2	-	CASSLAPGGQLIYEQYF	TGTGCCAGCAGCTTAGCTCCCGGGGGACAGTTGATCTACGAGCAGTACTTC
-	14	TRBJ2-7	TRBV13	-	CASSLAGGPYEQYF	TGTGCCAGCAGCTTAGCGGGGGGCCCCTACGAGCAGTACTTC
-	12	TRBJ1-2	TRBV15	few	CATSRDQGGYTF	TGTGCCACCAGCAGAGATCAGGGTGGCTACACCTTC
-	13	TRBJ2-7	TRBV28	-	CASSSNRGGEQYF	TGTGCCAGCAGTTCCAACAGGGGAGGCGAGCAGTACTTC
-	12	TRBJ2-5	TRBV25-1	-	CASSGGGGTQYF	TGTGCCAGCAGTGGGGGAGGGGGGACCCAGTACTTC
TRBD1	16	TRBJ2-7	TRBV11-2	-	CASSFPRTGDSYEQYF	TGTGCCAGCAGCTTCCCGAGGACAGGGGATTCCTACGAGCAGTACTTC
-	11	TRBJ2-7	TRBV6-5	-	CASSLGYEQYF	TGTGCCAGCAGCCTTGGCTACGAGCAGTACTTC
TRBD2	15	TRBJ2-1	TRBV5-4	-	CASSYSGGSYNEQFF	TGTGCCAGCAGCTATAGCGGGGGCTCCTACAATGAGCAGTTCTTC
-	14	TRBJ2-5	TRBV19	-	CASSMPSGEETQYF	TGTGCCAGTAGTATGCCCTCGGGAGAAGAGACCCAGTACTTC
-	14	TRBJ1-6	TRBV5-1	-	CASPTAVPISPLHF	TGCGCCAGCCCCACGGCCGTTCCCATTTCACCCCTCCACTTT
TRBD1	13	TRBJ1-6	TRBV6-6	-	CAARGTVLSPLHF	TGTGCCGCTAGGGGGACAGTATTATCACCCCTCCACTTT
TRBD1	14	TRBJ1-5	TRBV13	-	CASSSQGGNQPQHF	TGTGCCAGCAGCTCACAGGGGGGCAATCAGCCCCAGCATTTT
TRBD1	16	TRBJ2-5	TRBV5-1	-	CASSLGPWQGEETQYF	TGCGCCAGCAGCTTGGGCCCCTGGCAGGGGGAAGAGACCCAGTACTTC
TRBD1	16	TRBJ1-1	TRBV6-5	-	CASSYWVRGRGTEAFF	TGTGCCAGCAGTTACTGGGTCAGGGGGCGAGGCACTGAAGCTTTCTTT
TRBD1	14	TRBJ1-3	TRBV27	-	CASKDRADGNTIYF	TGTGCCAGCAAAGACAGGGCTGATGGAAACACCATATATTTT
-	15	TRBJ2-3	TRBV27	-	CASTSRDPSTDTQYF	TGTGCCAGCACCTCCCGGGACCCTAGCACAGATACGCAGTATTTT
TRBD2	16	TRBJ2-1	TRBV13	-	CASSVQTSGSADEQFF	TGTGCCAGCAGCGTACAAACTAGCGGGAGTGCAGATGAGCAGTTCTTC